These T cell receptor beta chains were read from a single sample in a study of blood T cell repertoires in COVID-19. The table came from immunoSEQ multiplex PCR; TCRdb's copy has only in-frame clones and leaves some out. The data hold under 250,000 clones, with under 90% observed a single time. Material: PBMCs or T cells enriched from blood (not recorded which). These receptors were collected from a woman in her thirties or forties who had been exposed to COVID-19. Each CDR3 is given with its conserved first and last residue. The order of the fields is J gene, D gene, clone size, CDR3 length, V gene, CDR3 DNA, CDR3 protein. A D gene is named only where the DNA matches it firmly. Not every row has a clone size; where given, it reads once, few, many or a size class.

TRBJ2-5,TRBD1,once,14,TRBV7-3,TGTGCCAGCAGCTCCGGGATACAGGGGGAGACCCAGTACTTC,CASSSGIQGETQYF
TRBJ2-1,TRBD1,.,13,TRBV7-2,TGTGCCAGCAGCCCACCGACAGGGAATGAGCAGTTCTTC,CASSPPTGNEQFF
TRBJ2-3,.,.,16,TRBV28,TGTGCCAGCAGTCCCCGAGGTAGCGAGCGCACAGATACGCAGTATTTT,CASSPRGSERTDTQYF
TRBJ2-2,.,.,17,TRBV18,TGTGCCAGCTCACCAACCTCTGACATTGCGAACACCGGGGAGCTGTTTTTT,CASSPTSDIANTGELFF
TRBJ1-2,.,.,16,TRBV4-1,TGCGCCAGCAGCCAAGATAGAACCGGGAGTTACTATGGCTACACCTTC,CASSQDRTGSYYGYTF
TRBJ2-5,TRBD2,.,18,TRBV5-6,TGTGCCAGCAGCTTGGGACTAGCGGGGGTGAATGGTAGGGAGACCCAGTACTTC,CASSLGLAGVNGRETQYF
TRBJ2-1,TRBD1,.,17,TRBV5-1,TGCGCCAGCAGCCTAAATACCGGGACAGGCAGTTACAATGAGCAGTTCTTC,CASSLNTGTGSYNEQFF
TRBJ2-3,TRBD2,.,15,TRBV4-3,TGCGCCAGCAGCCCAGGTGGGACTAGCGGATATACGCAGTATTTT,CASSPGGTSGYTQYF
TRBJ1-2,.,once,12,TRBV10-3,TGTGCCACGGGACAACGAACCTATGGCTACACCTTC,CATGQRTYGYTF
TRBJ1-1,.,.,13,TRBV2,TGTGCCAGCAGCGGTGCTATGAACACTGAAGCTTTCTTT,CASSGAMNTEAFF
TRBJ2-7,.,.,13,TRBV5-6,TGTGCCAGCAGCTTGGAAGGTAGCGCCGAGCAGTACTTC,CASSLEGSAEQYF
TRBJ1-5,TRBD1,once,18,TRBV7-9,TGTGCCAGCAGCTTCGTAGGGGAGGGACAGGGCGGCAATCAGCCCCAGCATTTT,CASSFVGEGQGGNQPQHF
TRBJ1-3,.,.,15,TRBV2,TGTGCCAGCAGCTTAACGACATCCTCTGGAAACACCATATATTTT,CASSLTTSSGNTIYF
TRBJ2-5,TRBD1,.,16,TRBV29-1,TGCAGCGTTCAGGACAGGGGGGAGTTATGGAGAGAGACCCAGTACTTC,CSVQDRGELWRETQYF
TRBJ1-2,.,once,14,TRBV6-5,TGTGCCAGCAGTTACGTCGGTTCTCCCTATGGCTACACCTTC,CASSYVGSPYGYTF